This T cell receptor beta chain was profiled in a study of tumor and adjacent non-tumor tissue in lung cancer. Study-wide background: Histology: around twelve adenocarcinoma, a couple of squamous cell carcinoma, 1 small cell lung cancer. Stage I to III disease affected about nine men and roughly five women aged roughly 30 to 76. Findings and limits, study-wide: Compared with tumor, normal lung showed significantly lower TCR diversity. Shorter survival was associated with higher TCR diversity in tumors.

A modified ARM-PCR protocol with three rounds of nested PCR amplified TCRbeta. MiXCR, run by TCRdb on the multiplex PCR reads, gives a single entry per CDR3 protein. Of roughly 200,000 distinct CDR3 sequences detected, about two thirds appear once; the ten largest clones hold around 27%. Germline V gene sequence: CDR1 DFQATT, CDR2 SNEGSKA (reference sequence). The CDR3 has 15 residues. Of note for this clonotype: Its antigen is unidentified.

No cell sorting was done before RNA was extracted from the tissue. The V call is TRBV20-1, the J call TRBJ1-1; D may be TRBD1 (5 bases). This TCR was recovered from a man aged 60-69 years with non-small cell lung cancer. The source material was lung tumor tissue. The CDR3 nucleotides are TGCAGAACTAGAGAGGGCGCGGGGGGTTGGACTGAAGCTTTCTTT. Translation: CRTREGAGGWTEAFF.